This is a list of T cell receptor beta chains from one sample in a study of T-cell memory formation after mild COVID-19. Using its own MiXCR run on the 5' RACE reads, TCRdb lists one record per CDR3 protein. The table records tens of thousands of distinct CDR3 sequences, about 13% of them present only once. Specimen: PBMCs or a T cell subset sorted from them (not recorded which). All receptors come from an adult woman who had mild COVID-19 (a few samples of this study predate the infection). Cell type and time point are not known. Each CDR3 is given with its conserved first and last residue. D genes are given only for firm matches. A row's size may be missing; if present it is once, few, many or a size class.

cdr3_aa clone_size d_call v_call
CSASAGTTFYEQYF - - TRBV20-1
CASMLAESTDTQYF many - TRBV5-5
CASSGLDRDYSYNEQFF - - TRBV5-1
CASSHGTGWGSPLHF few TRBD1 TRBV27
CASSVNGYRYEQYF - - TRBV7-8
CASSAYSGVGTDTQYF - - TRBV9
CASSLSGGASYNEQFF many TRBD2 TRBV27
CASSLAEGGASSYEQYF few - TRBV5-1
CASSFSGDLLHNEQFF - - TRBV12-3/TRBV12-4
CASSLLAGVGEQFF - TRBD2 TRBV12-3/TRBV12-4
CASSKNGVKNIQYF - - TRBV21-1
CASSVVARDTQYF - - TRBV9
CASSSGVYYNEQFF many - TRBV12-3/TRBV12-4
CASSLSRAGNTGELFF few TRBD2 TRBV5-4
CASSVGWGRDIDSYEQYF few - TRBV9
CASSVAFGDTQYF - - TRBV12-3/TRBV12-4
CASSDYDSNYEQYF - - TRBV25-1
CASSFTGLAGDTQYF few TRBD2 TRBV27
CASSRGENSYEQYF few - TRBV7-9
CASSQFPLDGDYGYTF - - TRBV4-3
CASSQDSGGARETQYF - TRBD2 TRBV4-1
CASSVARVWTSGTPTDTQYF few TRBD2 TRBV9
CASSQGQGRDNEQFF - TRBD1 TRBV5-1
CASSLGGPVETQYF - TRBD2 TRBV12-3/TRBV12-4
CASSLGPGLAGPNTGELFF few TRBD2 TRBV5-6
CSARGLGAISTDTQYF few - TRBV20-1
CASIADSTGELFF few - TRBV12-3/TRBV12-4
CASSWGIRVNTEAFF few - TRBV6-2/TRBV6-3
CASSQDKRGLAGIYNEQFF - TRBD2 TRBV14
CASSVEDSSYNEQFF few - TRBV9
CASSLATGAATEAFF - TRBD1 TRBV7-2
CATGEGYGYTF few - TRBV15
CASRIASGGPDTQYF few TRBD2 TRBV5-1
CASSTGTPSADTQYF many - TRBV7-9
CASSQDRGAEQYF - - TRBV3-1
CASSLSLAGAEQFF few TRBD2 TRBV7-9
CASSVVGGREGEQYF - TRBD2 TRBV9
CASSLAGQSYEQYF - - TRBV12-3/TRBV12-4
CASSQPTTTGHYEKLFF - - TRBV4-2
CASAGGWNEQFF - TRBD1 TRBV12-3/TRBV12-4
CASSDNMNTEAFF - - TRBV5-1
CASSLTSANEQFF - TRBD2 TRBV7-3
CAWSMLATSQYF - - TRBV30
CASSLSLADYNEQFF few - TRBV7-2
CASSWDFAYEQYF many - TRBV5-5
CASSVAGGHPYEQYF few - TRBV9
CASSPTAGAAYEQYF once - TRBV4-3
CSVVRAGELFF - - TRBV29-1
CASSGYGTGDEKLFF - TRBD1 TRBV9